A selection of T cell receptor beta chains follows, all from one sample in a study of T cells in Graves' hyperthyroidism and ophthalmopathy. TCRdb re-analysed the multiplex PCR reads in MiXCR, keeping a single row per CDR3 protein. This sample carries a few hundred thousand distinct CDR3 sequences, about 46% of them seen once, and the ten largest clones take around 44%. Sequences were obtained from peripheral blood or thyroid tissue (not recorded which). All receptors come from an adult woman with Graves' disease, either hyperthyroidism or ophthalmopathy (not recorded which). The CDR3 runs from the conserved cysteine through the conserved F or W. The D gene is left open where the match is weak. Only part of the rows carry a size: once, few, many, or a class if the clone is expanded.

TRBJ1-5 TRBV7-2 . . CASSPGIGENQPQHF TGTGCCAGCAGCCCAGGGATTGGGGAGAATCAGCCCCAGCATTTT
TRBJ2-7 TRBV20-1 . . CSARAVTYEQYF TGCAGTGCACGAGCGGTTACCTACGAGCAGTACTTC
TRBJ1-2 TRBV5-1 . . CASGRNRHHGYTF TGCGCCAGCGGACGGAATCGGCATCATGGCTACACCTTC
TRBJ2-2 TRBV2 . . CASATENTGELFF TGTGCCAGCGCAACAGAGAACACCGGGGAGCTGTTTTTT
TRBJ2-5 TRBV5-6 . TRBD1 CASSSGQSKEETQYF TGTGCCAGCAGCTCGGGACAGAGCAAGGAAGAGACCCAGTACTTC
TRBJ2-7 TRBV7-9 . TRBD1 CASSQGTGAGYEQYF TGCGCCAGCAGCCAAGGTACAGGGGCAGGGTACGAGCAGTACTTC
TRBJ1-4 TRBV7-9 once . CASSLTDDNEKLFF TGTGCCAGCAGCTTAACTGACGATAATGAAAAACTGTTTTTT
TRBJ2-5 TRBV19 . TRBD2 CASSLRPGRGGETQYF TGTGCCAGTAGCCTTAGGCCGGGGAGGGGCGGGGAGACCCAGTACTTC
TRBJ1-2 TRBV6-6 . TRBD1 CASSYSGGQGGGYTF TGTGCCAGCAGTTACTCGGGGGGACAGGGAGGCGGCTACACCTTC
TRBJ1-4 TRBV19 . . CASDTGLNEKLFF TGTGCCAGTGATACAGGGTTGAATGAAAAACTGTTTTTT
TRBJ1-2 TRBV4-1 many TRBD1 CASSQNRGINYGYTF TGCGCCAGCAGCCAAAACAGGGGAATTAACTATGGCTACACCTTC
TRBJ2-5 TRBV25-1 . . CACSARAASGRRETQYF .
TRBJ2-7 TRBV6-5 few . CASSLNWGAYEQYF TGTGCCAGCAGTTTAAATTGGGGGGCCTACGAGCAGTACTTC
TRBJ2-6 TRBV19 . . CASSSIALTF TGTGCCAGTAGTTCCATCGCCCTGACTTTC
TRBJ2-7 TRBV19 many TRBD1 CASSTQGSSYEQYF TGTGCCAGTAGTACACAGGGGAGCTCCTACGAGCAGTACTTC
TRBJ1-5 TRBV2 . . CASTSGDTYQPQHF TGTGCCAGCACTTCAGGGGATACGTATCAGCCCCAGCATTTT
TRBJ2-2 TRBV9 few . CASSVGNRAAGELFF TGTGCCAGCAGCGTAGGTAACAGGGCGGCCGGGGAGCTGTTTTTT
TRBJ1-1 TRBV5-4 . TRBD1 CASSQPNRDRAFF TGCGCCAGCAGCCAACCAAACCGGGACAGAGCTTTCTTT
TRBJ1-2 TRBV19 . TRBD1 CASSPQGDGSLYGYTF TGTGCCAGTAGTCCACAGGGGGATGGTTCCCTTTATGGCTACACCTTC
TRBJ2-7 TRBV4-1 . TRBD2 CASSQPKRGVYEQYF TGCGCCAGCAGCCAGCCTAAACGGGGGGTCTACGAGCAGTACTTC
TRBJ2-7 TRBV5-1 . . CASSPDVGVSYEQYF TGCGCCAGCAGCCCGGATGTCGGGGTCTCCTACGAGCAGTACTTC
TRBJ2-2 TRBV3-1 . . CASSQELHGGELFF TGTGCCAGCAGCCAAGAACTTCACGGCGGGGAGCTGTTTTTT
TRBJ2-5 TRBV29-1 . . CSVVGRGGETQYF TGCAGCGTTGTAGGCAGGGGAGGGGAGACCCAGTACTTC
TRBJ1-3 TRBV15 . . CATSRVGPTSSGNAIYF TGTGCCACCAGCAGAGTAGGCCCCACGAGCTCTGGAAACGCCATATATTTT